Below, one T cell receptor (beta chain) is given with its context. The antigen is not known. These data come from a study of vaccination and CD4 T cells after COVID-19. Trimming cost V 1 base and J 4 bases; bases outside gene matches: 6. From germline, CDR1 is SGHTA and CDR2 FQGNSA. This CDR3 spans 15 amino acids. As to treatment: roughly 11-day PBMC culture with coronavirus spike peptide pools or control peptides (ViraFEST assay). Sequencing of DNA taken from cultured CD4+ T cells relied on the Oncomine TCR Beta short-read assay. TCRdb used MiXCR to reprocess the PCR reads, holding one entry per CDR3 protein. The data hold over 9,000 distinct CDR3 sequences, with over 40% observed a single time.

The sample comprised CD4+ T cells from blood, cultured in vitro. V is TRBV7-2 and J is TRBJ1-2; 7 positions match TRBD1. This TCR came from a human donor who had recovered from COVID-19. CDR3 bases: TGTGCCAGCAGCTTAGTAGGGGACAGCAGCTATGGCTACACCTTC. Its translation: CASSLVGDSSYGYTF.